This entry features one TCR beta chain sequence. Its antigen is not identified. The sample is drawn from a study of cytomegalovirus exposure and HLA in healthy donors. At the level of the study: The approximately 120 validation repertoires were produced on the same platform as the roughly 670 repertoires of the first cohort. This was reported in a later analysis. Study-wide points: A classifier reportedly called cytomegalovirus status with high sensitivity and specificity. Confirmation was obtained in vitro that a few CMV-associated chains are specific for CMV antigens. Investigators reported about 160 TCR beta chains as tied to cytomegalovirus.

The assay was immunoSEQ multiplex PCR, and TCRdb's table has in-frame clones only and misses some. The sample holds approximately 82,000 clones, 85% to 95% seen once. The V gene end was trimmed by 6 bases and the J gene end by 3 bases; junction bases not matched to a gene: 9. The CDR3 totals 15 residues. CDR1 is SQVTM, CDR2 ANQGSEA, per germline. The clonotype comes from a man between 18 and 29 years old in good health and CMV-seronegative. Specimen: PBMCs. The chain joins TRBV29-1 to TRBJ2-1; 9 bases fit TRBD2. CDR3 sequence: CSVGYSGSFYNEQFF. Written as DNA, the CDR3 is TGCAGCGTCGGTTATAGCGGGAGCTTCTACAATGAGCAGTTCTTC.